These 15 T cell receptor beta chains were sequenced from one sample in a study of identical twins. TCRdb ran MiXCR on the 5' RACE reads and lists one entry per CDR3 protein. The data contain 550,000 to 700,000 distinct CDR3 sequences, 9.5% to 10% of them seen just once; the ten biggest clones take up around 3%. This sample also belongs to another study, concerning yellow fever vaccine responses in identical twins.

Sequencing was done on a sample of PBMCs. The receptors were sampled from a woman aged 18-30 years in good health.

This clonotype has ten or more counts. The V call is TRBV6-5, the J call TRBJ1-2; D is uncertain. The CDR3 covers 14 residues. V was shortened by 0 bases and J by 8 bases, with 13 bases between the two germline ends. CDR1 MNHEY and CDR2 SVGAGI come from the germline V gene. CDR3: CASSYSAGRLGYTF. In DNA form, the CDR3 reads TGTGCCAGCAGTTACTCGGCAGGCCGCCTGGGCTACACCTTC.

This clonotype was detected ten times or more. V and J are TRBV29-1 and TRBJ2-4; D remains unclear. Trimming stripped 5 bases from V and 0 bases from J, with 5 bases between. The CDR3 extends over 12 amino acids. The germline gives CDR1 SQVTM, CDR2 ANQGSEA. The CDR3 protein is CSVSVAKNIQYF. CDR3 DNA: TGCAGCGTTTCGGTAGCCAAAAACATTCAGTACTTC.

This chain links TRBV14 with TRBJ2-3; 10 bases are shared with TRBD2. Germline V CDR1 and CDR2: SGHDN, FVKESK. Trimming removed 4 bases from V and 5 bases from J; junction bases left unmatched: 9. The CDR3 runs 16 residues. Here the CDR3 reads CASSPGGLAVGDTQYF. The CDR3 nucleotides read TGTGCCAGCAGCCCTGGAGGACTAGCGGTTGGAGATACGCAGTATTTT.

The genes are TRBV20-1 and TRBJ2-1; 7 positions agree with TRBD2. V lost 8 bases and J lost 4; bases outside the gene matches: 8. The CDR3 sequence is 13 residues long. Germline-derived CDR1 and CDR2 are DFQATT and SNEGSKA (reference sequence). CDR3 nucleotides: TGCAGTCCCGGGACTACTTCGTACAATGAGCAGTTCTTC. This codes for CSPGTTSYNEQFF.

The chain employs TRBV20-1 and TRBJ2-7, with D possibly matching TRBD2 (6 bases). The CDR3 length is 14 residues. The germline V gene has CDR1 DFQATT and CDR2 SNEGSKA (reference sequence). V was cut by 0 bases and J by 4 bases, with 13 bases left in between. The chain's CDR3 is CSARDNNGGYEQYF. The CDR3 DNA reads TGCAGTGCTAGAGATAATAACGGGGGATACGAGCAGTACTTC.

This clonotype was counted ten times or more. The V and J genes are TRBV25-1 and TRBJ1-5; TRBD1 might be the D (6 bases). The CDR3 runs to 16 residues. Germline V gene data show CDR1 as MGHDK and CDR2 as SYGVNS. The V gene lost 5 bases and the J gene lost 6 bases, with 20 bases spanning the gap. The CDR3 bases are TGTGCCAGCAGTCCTCTACGGGGGGCGGGAGGTCAGCCCCAGCATTTT. Protein sequence: CASSPLRGAGGQPQHF. The variable domain in full, with the rest retrieved from reference TRBV25-1 and TRBJ1-5, is EADIYQTPRYLVIGTGKKITLECSQTMGHDKMYWYQQDPGMELHLIHYSYGVNSTEKGDLSSESTVSRIRTEHFPLTLESARPSHTSQYLCASSPLRGAGGQPQHFGDGTRLSIL.

V and J are TRBV20-1 and TRBJ2-2; D is undetermined. The V gene's germline CDR1 is DFQATT and CDR2 SNEGSKA (reference sequence). The CDR3 is made up of 12 amino acids. The V and J ends lost 6 bases and 6 bases respectively, with 11 bases between them. Here the CDR3 DNA reads TGCAGTGCGAGTAGGGCTTCCGGGGAGCTGTTTTTT. This translates into CSASRASGELFF.

The CDR3 region has the DNA TGTGCCGGGCTAGCCCTCGTTGTGAATACGCAGTATTTT. Encoded protein: CAGLALVVNTQYF. The V gene is TRBV2, the J gene TRBJ2-3, with D possibly being TRBD2 (5 bases). This CDR3 is 13 amino acids long. Germline CDR1 and CDR2: SNHLY and FYNNEI. The germline V and J ends were trimmed by 11 bases and 7 bases, with 19 bases remaining between them.

There are many counts of this clonotype. The J gene is TRBJ2-5, the V gene TRBV6-1; D is undetermined. Germline V CDR1 and CDR2: MNHNS, SASEGT. V was cut by 3 bases and J by 7 bases, with 18 bases left in between. This CDR3 comprises 15 residues. CDR3 sequence: CASSDSSGVWGTQYF. DNA of the CDR3: TGTGCCAGCAGTGATTCCAGTGGGGTGTGGGGGACCCAGTACTTC.

This clonotype turned up a few times. The chain uses TRBV29-1 and TRBJ2-1; 8 bases are a match to TRBD2. CDR1 and CDR2 from the germline V gene are SQVTM and ANQGSEA. V lost 1 base to trimming and J lost 12 bases; unmatched junction nucleotides: 11. This CDR3 contains 14 residues. The chain's CDR3 is CSVEGRGSGILQFF. The CDR3 DNA reads TGCAGCGTTGAAGGTCGGGGTAGCGGGATCTTGCAGTTCTTC.

In its sample, this clonotype was seen many times. V is TRBV11-2 and J is TRBJ2-7; the D gene could be TRBD1 or TRBD2 (5 bases each). CDR1 and CDR2 (germline): SGHAT, FQNNGV. Trimming cost V 7 bases and J 0 bases, with 19 bases left between them. There are 16 residues in the CDR3. The CDR3 DNA follows: TGTGCCAGCACCTCCGGGTCGGCAGGGAGCTCCTACGAGCAGTACTTC. This codes for CASTSGSAGSSYEQYF.

In its sample, this clonotype was seen a few times. This chain uses TRBV3-1 with TRBJ2-5; the D call may be TRBD1 or TRBD2 (5 bases each). CDR1 LGHDT and CDR2 YNNKEL come from the germline V gene (reference sequence). The CDR3 sequence is 16 residues long. Trimming removed 0 bases from V and 5 bases from J, with 16 bases in between. DNA of the CDR3: TGTGCCAGCAGCCAAGATCGGATGGGACCCGCGGAGACCCAGTACTTC. Residues: CASSQDRMGPAETQYF.

This clonotype has at least ten counts. J is TRBJ1-2 and V is TRBV4-2; D is unresolved. This CDR3 has 11 amino acids. Per germline, CDR1 LGHNA and CDR2 YNFKEQ. Trimming removed 0 bases at V and 7 bases at J, with 3 bases between. CDR3 DNA sequence: TGTGCCAGCAGCCAAGACATTGGCTACACCTTC. This translates into CASSQDIGYTF.

V usage is TRBV30 and J usage is TRBJ1-2; D remains unclear. In germline, CDR1 is GTSNPN, CDR2 SVGIG (reference sequence). V was clipped by 5 bases and J by 1 base, with 8 bases between them. This CDR3 has 12 residues. This chain's CDR3 is CAWVQDNYGYTF. CDR3 DNA sequence: TGTGCCTGGGTCCAGGATAACTATGGCTACACCTTC.

This clonotype was detected many times. The rearrangement uses TRBV30 and TRBJ2-1, with 10 bases lining up with TRBD2. J lost 4 bases, V lost 3 bases, and 6 bases had no gene match. This CDR3 contains 15 residues. The germline gives CDR1 GTSNPN, CDR2 SVGIG (reference sequence). In nucleotides, the CDR3 is TGTGCCTGGAGCTCCACTAGCGGGGTATACAATGAGCAGTTCTTC. Its translation: CAWSSTSGVYNEQFF.